This T cell receptor (beta chain) stems from a study of blood T cells in healthy people across ages. Study in general: Capture via template switching afforded approximately one barcoded beta molecule per two T cells. Findings and limits, study-wide: CMV infection status of these donors was not known. The study found more naive CD4+ cells and higher diversity in long-lived than aged donors.

About this clonotype itself: Its antigen remains unknown.

Sample-barcoded 5' priming and a J-beta primer mix drove a second PCR of roughly 6 to 12 cycles. Each cDNA molecule, via a template-switch adaptor with 12 random nucleotides, was tagged. TCRdb re-derived calls from the 5' RACE reads in MiXCR, one entry per CDR3 protein. This table holds roughly 1,500,000 distinct CDR3 sequences, 42% found once. The clonotype originates from a woman aged 18-29 years in good health. Sequencing input: blood.

In nucleotides, the CDR3 is TGCAGTGCTACAAGGGAGACCTCCGAGCAGTACTTC. Its translation: CSATRETSEQYF. The chain joins TRBV20-1 to TRBJ2-4; a weak D match, TRBD2 (5 bases). The better agreement between TRBJ2-7 and the DNA end casts doubt on the J call. Germline lookup yields CDR1 DFQATT and CDR2 SNEGSKA (reference sequence). The length of the CDR3 is 12 residues.